This T cell receptor beta chain was observed in a study of PD-1 blockade in classical Hodgkin lymphoma. Study-level results: Underlying causes for the observed repertoire differences were not defined, possibly disease activity or prior therapy.

The J segment lost 5 bases and the V segment lost 0 bases, leaving 6 bases of the junction unmatched. Germline V gives CDR1 LGHNA, CDR2 YSLEER. There are 15 residues in the CDR3. Sample time point: cycle 4 day 1 (C4D1), after six to seven weeks of nivolumab. There was relapse after autologous stem cell transplantation in every patient, and there was variation in brentuximab vedotin exposure. The method was immunoSEQ multiplex PCR; TCRdb's version includes in-frame clones alone and lacks a portion of them. The sample contains some 90,000 clones, around 78% of which appear only once. On this clone: Antigen specificity is unknown.

This rearrangement joins TRBV4-3 to TRBJ1-2; 7 bases are a match to TRBD1. Sequenced material: peripheral blood mononuclear cells (PBMCs), taken before the fourth cycle of nivolumab. This TCR came from a human donor with classical Hodgkin lymphoma. CDR3 loop: CASSQDVQGWYGYTF. The CDR3 DNA reads as TGCGCCAGCAGCCAAGATGTACAGGGGTGGTATGGCTACACCTTC.